The entry that follows covers one TCR beta chain sequence. Trimming at V came to 4 bases and at J to 9 bases, leaving 9 bases not matched to a gene. Germline values: CDR1 SGHRS, CDR2 YFSETQ. CDR3 length equals 15 residues. This table comes from immunoSEQ multiplex PCR, and its TCRdb copy is limited to in-frame clones, with some not included. Found here are fewer than 400,000 clones, roughly 90% of them singletons; the top ten hold 1.8%. The data belong to a study of blood T cell repertoires in COVID-19. As for the study in general: Sources were T cells, B-cell-depleted T cells, or PBMCs; the material itself was cDNA or gDNA.

The sequence was collected from a young woman with COVID-19, enrolled during active disease. Material: peripheral blood. This chain joins TRBV5-1 and TRBJ1-6; 8 bases fit TRBD1. The CDR3 protein is CASSPTRDRTSPLHF. In DNA form, the CDR3 reads TGCGCCAGCAGCCCGACTCGGGACAGGACTTCACCCCTCCACTTT.